This TCR beta chain appears in the sequencing data of a study of T cell clones after liver transplantation. The CDR3 length is 14 residues. The germline CDR1 and CDR2 sequences are LNHDA and SQIVND (reference sequence). The V gene lost 2 bases and the J gene lost 4 bases, with 11 bases spanning the gap. Assay: immunoSEQ multiplex PCR; the TCRdb copy retains only in-frame clones and omits some. The sample lists 70,000 to 80,000 clones; more than 75% were seen once. The sequence was collected from a human donor who received a liver transplant. This chain links TRBV19 with TRBJ1-2; D remains ambiguous. Sequencing was performed on CD4+ T cells from blood, taken before liver transplant. CDR3 residues: CASSIKKGGYGYTF. The CDR3 DNA reads TGTGCCAGTAGTATAAAAAAGGGAGGCTATGGCTACACCTTC.